This T cell receptor beta chain came from a study of T cells in Graves' hyperthyroidism and ophthalmopathy. Germline V gene lookup returns CDR1 MDHEN and CDR2 SYDVKM. The CDR3 loop spans 13 amino acids. Trimming stripped 6 bases from V and 6 bases from J, with 14 bases between. This clonotype was detected many times. Antigen specificity is unknown. Amplification of TCR beta CDR3 regions used RNA as the template. With the HTBI primer set, the TCR CDR3 went through a first round of RT-PCR. TCRdb reanalysed the multiplex PCR reads using MiXCR and keeps one entry per CDR3 protein. Of some 400,000 distinct CDR3 sequences in the sample, roughly 14% were seen once. Study outcomes and limitations: Ophthalmopathy got predicted by the model a median approximately six months before its onset. Researchers report that a 13 V-J model separated ophthalmopathy from stable hyperthyroidism.

Patients were aged 18 to 65, had disease duration under 2 months, and had newly diagnosed hyperthyroidism. At first hyperthyroidism diagnosis, before any ophthalmopathy symptoms, the blood sample was collected. V is TRBV28 and J is TRBJ1-1; D uncertain. The sample was blood. The clonotype was recovered from a young man with Graves' hyperthyroidism that later progressed to Graves' ophthalmopathy. CDR3 amino acids: CASSLHSGSEAFF. The CDR3 DNA reads TGTGCCAGCAGCCTTCATTCGGGCTCTGAAGCTTTCTTT.